Listed below are T cell receptor beta chains from one sample, sequenced in a study of shared clonotypes between healthy human individuals. Libraries were prepared by immunoSEQ multiplex PCR; TCRdb keeps only in-frame clonotypes and omits some of them. The data show about 1.5 million clones, with 98% seen just once and approximately 0.45% held by the top ten. What was sequenced was naive CD4+ T cells sorted from blood. Receptor source: a man between 25 and 39 years old in good health. CDR3s include the opening cysteine and the closing phenylalanine or tryptophan. Each record gives: CDR3 protein, CDR3 DNA, V gene, J gene, clone size, D gene. The D gene is left open where the match is weak. Clone size appears in some rows only: once, few, many, or a class for an expanded clone.

CDR3aa: CASSLEGAQYF; CDR3nt: TGTGCCAGCAGCTTAGAGGGGGCCCAGTACTTC; v_gene: TRBV13; j_gene: TRBJ2-5; abundance: NA; d_gene: NA
CDR3aa: CASRQGDYNEQFF; CDR3nt: TGTGCCAGCCGACAGGGGGACTACAATGAGCAGTTCTTC; v_gene: TRBV2; j_gene: TRBJ2-1; abundance: NA; d_gene: TRBD1
CDR3aa: CASSDRSNEKLFF; CDR3nt: TGTGCCAGCAGCGACAGATCAAATGAAAAACTGTTTTTT; v_gene: TRBV9; j_gene: TRBJ1-4; abundance: NA; d_gene: NA
CDR3aa: CASSVDSLSGNEQFF; CDR3nt: TGTGCCAGCAGCGTGGACAGCCTCTCTGGCAATGAGCAGTTCTTC; v_gene: TRBV5-4; j_gene: TRBJ2-1; abundance: once; d_gene: NA
CDR3aa: CASSAERWTEAFF; CDR3nt: TGTGCCAGCTCGGCCGAACGGTGGACTGAAGCTTTCTTT; v_gene: TRBV28; j_gene: TRBJ1-1; abundance: NA; d_gene: NA
CDR3aa: CASSLVARAGYNEQFF; CDR3nt: TGCGCCAGCAGCTTGGTCGCCAGGGCGGGTTACAATGAGCAGTTCTTC; v_gene: TRBV5-1; j_gene: TRBJ2-1; abundance: once; d_gene: NA
CDR3aa: CASSAASGGGQPQHF; CDR3nt: TGTGCCAGCAGTGCGGCGTCCGGGGGCGGACAGCCCCAGCATTTT; v_gene: TRBV6-1; j_gene: TRBJ1-5; abundance: once; d_gene: NA
CDR3aa: CASSFRPGQGANTEAFF; CDR3nt: TGTGCCAGCAGCTTCAGGCCGGGACAGGGGGCCAACACTGAAGCTTTCTTT; v_gene: TRBV5-8; j_gene: TRBJ1-1; abundance: NA; d_gene: TRBD1
CDR3aa: CASSPPSQGETQYF; CDR3nt: TGTGCCAGCAGCCCGCCCTCACAGGGTGAGACCCAGTACTTC; v_gene: TRBV11-2; j_gene: TRBJ2-5; abundance: NA; d_gene: NA
CDR3aa: CASSFGSSSYNEQFF; CDR3nt: TGTGCCAGCAGCTTCGGGAGTAGCTCCTACAATGAGCAGTTCTTC; v_gene: TRBV7-9; j_gene: TRBJ2-1; abundance: NA; d_gene: NA
CDR3aa: CASSFTGSGYTF; CDR3nt: TGTGCCAGCAGCTTCACGGGATCTGGCTACACCTTC; v_gene: TRBV5-4; j_gene: TRBJ1-2; abundance: NA; d_gene: NA
CDR3aa: CAIRGRGERIWADTQYF; CDR3nt: TGTGCCATCAGAGGGCGCGGGGAGAGAATTTGGGCAGATACGCAGTATTTT; v_gene: TRBV10-3; j_gene: TRBJ2-3; abundance: NA; d_gene: NA
CDR3aa: CASSLDHRWGQPQHF; CDR3nt: TGTGCCAGCAGCTTAGATCACAGGTGGGGTCAGCCCCAGCATTTT; v_gene: TRBV11-2; j_gene: TRBJ1-5; abundance: NA; d_gene: NA
CDR3aa: CASSPYSVARGNPPYEQYF; CDR3nt: TGTGCCAGCTCACCATACTCGGTGGCCAGGGGAAACCCCCCCTACGAGCAGTACTTC; v_gene: TRBV18; j_gene: TRBJ2-7; abundance: NA; d_gene: NA
CDR3aa: CASSPSYDGTIAGKIDTQYF; CDR3nt: TGTGCCAGCAGTCCGTCCTATGACGGGACAATAGCGGGAAAGATAGATACGCAGTATTTT; v_gene: TRBV27; j_gene: TRBJ2-3; abundance: NA; d_gene: TRBD2
CDR3aa: CASSVVPGGYEQYF; CDR3nt: TGTGCCAGCAGCGTAGTCCCAGGGGGCTACGAGCAGTACTTC; v_gene: TRBV9; j_gene: TRBJ2-7; abundance: NA; d_gene: TRBD1
CDR3aa: CATSRTGLTEAFF; CDR3nt: TGTGCCACATCCCGGACAGGGTTGACTGAAGCTTTCTTT; v_gene: TRBV10-3; j_gene: TRBJ1-1; abundance: NA; d_gene: TRBD1
CDR3aa: CASSQVWQGDGETQYF; CDR3nt: TGTGCCAGCAGCCAAGTATGGCAAGGAGATGGGGAGACCCAGTACTTC; v_gene: TRBV14; j_gene: TRBJ2-5; abundance: once; d_gene: NA
CDR3aa: CATSRAGRNTEAFF; CDR3nt: TGTGCCACCAGCAGAGCCGGCAGGAACACTGAAGCTTTCTTT; v_gene: TRBV15; j_gene: TRBJ1-1; abundance: NA; d_gene: NA
CDR3aa: CASSLVPAGAGTDTQYF; CDR3nt: TGCGCCAGCAGCTTGGTTCCGGCGGGGGCCGGCACAGATACGCAGTATTTT; v_gene: TRBV5-1; j_gene: TRBJ2-3; abundance: NA; d_gene: NA